This entry lists 20 T cell receptor beta chains sequenced from one sample in a study of blood T cell repertoires in COVID-19. Clones were read by immunoSEQ multiplex PCR, and TCRdb kept only the in-frame ones, dropping some. The profile shows some 250,000 clones, 80% to 90% of them singletons. The sequenced sample consisted of peripheral blood. The receptors come from a man under 40 who had recovered from COVID-19.

The chain recombines TRBV3-1 (or the pseudogene TRBV3-2) with TRBJ1-1; D may be TRBD1 (6 bases). This CDR3 is built from 14 residues. Germline V gene lookup returns CDR1 LGHDT and CDR2 YNNKEL (reference sequence). V lost 3 bases and J lost 1, with 9 bases in between. This CDR3 is CASSQGAQNTEAFF. CDR3 bases: TGTGCCAGCAGCCAGGGGGCTCAGAACACTGAAGCTTTCTTT.

CDR3 sequence reads: CASSSHLRDSGQYF. CDR3 DNA sequence: TGTGCCAGCAGTTCACACTTAAGGGACAGCGGGCAGTACTTC. The chain links TRBV27 to TRBJ2-4, with D maybe TRBD1 (7 bases). The length of the CDR3 is 14 residues. The V end lost 4 bases, the J end lost 13 bases, and 20 bases lay between the germline ends. Germline V CDR1 and CDR2: MNHEY, SMNVEV (reference sequence).

The chain employs TRBV7-8 and TRBJ1-1, with 7 bases identical to TRBD1. This CDR3 is built from 16 residues. Germline CDR1 and CDR2: SGHVS and FQNEAQ. V dropped 1 base and J dropped 7; count of bases not matched to a gene: 12. CDR3: CASSLGPYRGRGEAFF. The CDR3 nucleotides read TGTGCCAGCAGCTTAGGACCTTACAGGGGACGCGGTGAAGCTTTCTTT.

This chain connects TRBV5-1 to TRBJ2-5, with 7 bases lining up with TRBD1. The ends lost 3 bases at V and 3 bases at J; junction bases unmatched: 2. CDR3 length: 13 amino acids. Germline CDR1 and CDR2: SGHRS and YFSETQ. CDR3 sequence: CASSSGQKETQYF. The CDR3 nucleotides read TGCGCCAGCAGCTCGGGACAGAAAGAGACCCAGTACTTC.

V gene TRBV18 combines with J gene TRBJ1-1, with D hard to call. V was clipped by 6 bases and J by 2 bases, with 16 bases between them. Per the germline V gene, CDR1 is KGHSH and CDR2 is LQKENI. CDR3 length: 15 amino acids. The CDR3 region is CASSYGEARNTEAFF. CDR3 nucleotides: TGTGCCAGCTCCTACGGGGAAGCGAGAAACACTGAAGCTTTCTTT.

J is TRBJ2-1 and V is TRBV7-6, with TRBD2 as a possible D gene (5 bases). The V gene lost 0 bases and the J gene lost 4 bases, with 25 bases spanning the gap. There are 20 residues in the CDR3. CDR1 and CDR2 from the germline V gene are SGHVS and FNYEAQ. The CDR3 nucleotides are TGTGCCAGCAGCTTAGCGGCTAGGAGGCCCGAGCCAGGAAAATACAATGAGCAGTTCTTC. It is translated as CASSLAARRPEPGKYNEQFF.

The chain is built from TRBV6-5 and TRBJ1-4; 7 bases are shared with TRBD1. The trim removed 2 bases at V and 2 bases at J, leaving 2 bases unmatched. This CDR3 spans 15 amino acids. Per germline, CDR1 MNHEY and CDR2 SVGAGI. This CDR3 is CASSYETGTNEKLFF. In DNA form, the CDR3 reads TGTGCCAGCAGTTACGAGACAGGGACTAATGAAAAACTGTTTTTT.

The CDR3 region is CASSPASGGAYEQYF. The CDR3 nucleotides read TGTGCCAGCTCACCGGCTAGCGGGGGGGCTTACGAGCAGTACTTC. The chain joins TRBV18 to TRBJ2-7; 12 nucleotides agree with TRBD2. This CDR3 contains 15 residues. J was trimmed by 4 bases and V by 3 bases; bases with no gene match: 4. Germline CDR1 and CDR2: KGHSH and LQKENI.

This clone appeared a single time. The V gene is TRBV27, the J gene TRBJ2-7, with a weak D call TRBD1 (5 bases). The V end was cut by 3 bases, the J end by 3 bases, with 9 bases between. There are 13 residues in the CDR3. The germline CDR1 and CDR2 sequences are MNHEY and SMNVEV (reference sequence). The CDR3 bases are TGTGCCAGCAGTTTTTCCAGGGTCTACGAGCAGTACTTC. Residues: CASSFSRVYEQYF.

Written as DNA, the CDR3 is TGTGCCAGCAGCTTGGGACAGGGAGAATACGAGCAGTACTTC. This translates into CASSLGQGEYEQYF. This chain connects TRBV13 to TRBJ2-7; 9 bases fit TRBD1. This CDR3 has 14 residues. From germline, CDR1 is PRHDT and CDR2 FYEKMQ (reference sequence). Trimming removed 3 bases from V and 4 bases from J; junction bases left unmatched: 4.

This clone was observed a few times. The chain is built from TRBV10-3 and TRBJ2-7; 14 bases agree with TRBD2. J gave up 3 bases and V 8 bases, and 6 bases lay outside the gene matches. CDR3 length equals 15 residues. The germline gives CDR1 ENHRY, CDR2 SYGVKD. CDR3: CAILGTSGGSYEQYF. The DNA for the CDR3 is TGTGCCATCCTCGGGACTAGCGGGGGAAGCTACGAGCAGTACTTC.

The chain employs TRBV11-2 and TRBJ2-1; a possible D gene is TRBD2 (6 bases). CDR3 length: 14 residues. Trimming took off 3 bases at V and 4 bases at J, with 10 bases between the two ends. CDR1 is SGHAT, CDR2 FQNNGV, per germline. The CDR3 nucleotides read TGTGCCAGCAGCTTCGGGACTCGTTACAATGAGCAGTTCTTC. Translated, it gives CASSFGTRYNEQFF. Based on the CDR3 plus reference TRBV11-2 and TRBJ2-1, the full variable domain is EAGVAQSPRYKIIEKRQSVAFWCNPISGHATLYWYQQILGQGPKLLIQFQNNGVVDDSQLPKDRFSAERLKGVDSTLKIQPAKLEDSAVYLCASSFGTRYNEQFFGPGTRLTVL.

In this sample, this clone turned up once. The chain combines TRBV5-4 with TRBJ2-1, with TRBD2 identical over 14 bases. Trimming removed 4 bases from V and 8 bases from J; junction bases left unmatched: 14. Germline V gene data show CDR1 as SGHNT and CDR2 as YYREEE (reference sequence). This CDR3 has 18 residues. The DNA for the CDR3 is TGTGCCAGCAGCGGCCCAGGACTAGCGGGGGGCAGGGTCGATGAGCAGTTCTTC. Translation: CASSGPGLAGGRVDEQFF.

The chain combines TRBV5-5 with TRBJ2-7; possibly TRBD2 for D (5 bases). This CDR3 has 14 amino acids. Germline-derived CDR1 and CDR2 are SGHKS and YYEKEE (reference sequence). Deletions cut 7 bases from V and 3 bases from J, with 17 bases between. The CDR3 protein is CASRRTWAGYEQYF. The CDR3 nucleotides read TGTGCCAGCCGACGGACGTGGGCGGGCTACGAGCAGTACTTC. Based on the CDR3 plus reference TRBV5-5 and TRBJ2-7, the full variable domain is DAGVTQSPTHLIKTRGQQVTLRCSPISGHKSVSWYQQVLGQGPQFIFQYYEKEERGRGNFPDRFSARQFPNYSSELNVNALLLGDSALYLCASRRTWAGYEQYFGPGTRLTVT.

This chain joins TRBV3-1 (or the pseudogene TRBV3-2) and TRBJ1-5; no clear D gene. V lost 3 bases and J lost 6, with 6 bases in between. CDR1 and CDR2 (germline): LGHDT, YNNKEL (reference sequence). This CDR3 region has 12 residues. CDR3 amino acids: CASSQGVQPQHF. The CDR3 coding sequence is TGTGCCAGCAGCCAGGGCGTTCAGCCCCAGCATTTT.

The V gene is TRBV4-1, the J gene TRBJ1-2; 8 bases line up with TRBD1. CDR1 and CDR2 (germline): MGHRA, YSYEKL. V shed 1 base, J shed 4 bases, and the junction held 17 bases outside the gene matches. This CDR3 region has 19 residues. For the CDR3, the DNA is TGCGCCAGCAGCCAAGGAAGACCGGGACAGGCAAGAGGCCGCTATGGCTACACCTTC. Its protein product is CASSQGRPGQARGRYGYTF.

This chain joins TRBV7-2 and TRBJ2-1; D is unclear. This CDR3 has 12 residues. Germline-derived CDR1 and CDR2 are SGHTA and FQGNSA. Trimming stripped 2 bases from V and 5 bases from J, with 4 bases between. CDR3 DNA: TGTGCCAGCAGCTTACTAGACAATGAGCAGTTCTTC. Translating gives CASSLLDNEQFF.

V and J are TRBV5-1 and TRBJ2-1; 7 nucleotides agree with TRBD1. The CDR3 spans 14 residues. Germline V gene sequence: CDR1 SGHRS, CDR2 YFSETQ. Trimming took 3 bases from V and 0 from J; bases not matched to a gene: 0. CDR3 sequence reads: CASSSGGSYNEQFF. CDR3 DNA sequence: TGCGCCAGCAGCTCAGGGGGCTCCTACAATGAGCAGTTCTTC.

This clone showed up many times. This chain joins TRBV19 and TRBJ2-7, with TRBD1 matching 10 bases. This CDR3 has 14 amino acids. Looked up from germline, CDR1 is LNHDA and CDR2 is SQIVND (reference sequence). The J segment lost 6 bases and the V segment lost 9 bases, leaving 11 bases of the junction unmatched. In DNA, the CDR3 is TGTGCCAGCAGTGAGGGACAGGGGCCCGTCGAGCAGTACTTC. This codes for CASSEGQGPVEQYF.

This clone is a singleton in its sample. The chain uses TRBV2 and TRBJ2-3, with D possibly matching TRBD1 (5 bases). Germline CDR1 and CDR2: SNHLY and FYNNEI. Trimming removed 6 bases from V and 8 bases from J, with 15 bases in between. This CDR3 contains 13 residues. The CDR3 bases are TGTGCCAGCAGATCGGGCCTGCAGGGTACGCAGTATTTT. This codes for CASRSGLQGTQYF.